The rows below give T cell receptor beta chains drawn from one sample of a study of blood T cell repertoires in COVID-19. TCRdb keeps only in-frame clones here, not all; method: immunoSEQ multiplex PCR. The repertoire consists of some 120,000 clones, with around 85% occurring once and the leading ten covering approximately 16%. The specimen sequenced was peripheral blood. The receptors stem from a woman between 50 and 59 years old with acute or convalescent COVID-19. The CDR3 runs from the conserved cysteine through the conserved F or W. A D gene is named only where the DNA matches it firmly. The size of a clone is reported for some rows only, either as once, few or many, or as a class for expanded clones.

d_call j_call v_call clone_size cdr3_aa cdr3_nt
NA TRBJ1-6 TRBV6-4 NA CASSETSSYNSPLHF TGTGCCAGCAGTGAAACGAGCTCCTATAATTCACCCCTCCACTTT
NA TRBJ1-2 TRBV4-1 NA CASSQEQGRGYTF TGCGCCAGCAGCCAGGAACAGGGCCGTGGCTACACCTTC
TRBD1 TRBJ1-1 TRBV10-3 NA CAISERETGGTEAFF TGTGCCATCAGTGAACGCGAAACAGGGGGCACTGAAGCTTTCTTT
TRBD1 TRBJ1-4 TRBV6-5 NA CASSRTWDRGEKLFF TGTGCCAGCAGCCGGACCTGGGACAGGGGTGAAAAACTGTTTTTT
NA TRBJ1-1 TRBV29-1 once CSARAGTFDTEAFF TGCAGCGCTAGGGCCGGGACATTTGACACTGAAGCTTTCTTT
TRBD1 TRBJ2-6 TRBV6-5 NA CASSTTGDGANVLTF TGTGCCAGCAGTACGACAGGGGATGGGGCCAACGTCCTGACTTTC
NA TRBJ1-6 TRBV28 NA CASSPTRYNSPLHF TGTGCCAGCAGCCCGACACGGTATAATTCACCCCTCCACTTT
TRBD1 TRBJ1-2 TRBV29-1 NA CSATNRGNYGYTF TGCAGCGCAACCAACAGGGGAAACTATGGCTACACCTTC
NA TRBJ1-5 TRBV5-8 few CASSLLDRHSNQPQHF TGTGCCAGCAGCTTGTTAGACAGGCATAGCAATCAGCCCCAGCATTTT
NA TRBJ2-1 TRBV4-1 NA CASSQKFQGIGEQFF TGCGCCAGCAGCCAGAAATTTCAGGGTATCGGTGAGCAGTTCTTC
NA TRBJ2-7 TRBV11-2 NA CASSANYEQYF TGTGCCAGCAGCGCTAACTACGAGCAGTACTTC
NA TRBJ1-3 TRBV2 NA CASSAGGNTIYF TGTGCCAGCAGTGCGGGGGGAAACACCATATATTTT
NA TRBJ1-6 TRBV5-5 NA CASSLFEQKNSPLHF TGTGCCAGCAGCTTGTTTGAACAGAAAAATTCACCCCTCCACTTT
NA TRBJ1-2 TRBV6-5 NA CASYGAGEHYGYTF TGTGCCTCTTACGGGGCGGGGGAGCACTATGGCTACACCTTC
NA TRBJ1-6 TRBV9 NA CASSTELDSPLHF TGTGCCAGCAGCACCGAACTGGATTCACCCCTCCACTTT
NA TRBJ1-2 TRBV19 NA CASSIDRQGKGGYTF TGTGCCAGTAGTATTGATCGGCAGGGGAAGGGTGGCTACACCTTC
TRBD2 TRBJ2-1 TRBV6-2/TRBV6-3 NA CASSMGLAGGSEQFF TGTGCCAGCAGTATGGGACTAGCGGGGGGGTCTGAGCAGTTCTTC
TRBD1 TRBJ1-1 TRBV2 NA CASSEISQMTGVPAAFF TGTGCCAGCAGTGAAATTTCCCAAATGACAGGGGTCCCGGCGGCTTTCTTT
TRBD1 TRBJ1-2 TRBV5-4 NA CASSLLGQGPYGYTF TGTGCCAGCAGCTTGTTGGGACAGGGCCCATATGGCTACACCTTC
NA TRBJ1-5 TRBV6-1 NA CASSEAAGFLRGNQPQHF TGTGCCAGCAGTGAAGCTGCCGGGTTTCTGCGAGGGAATCAGCCCCAGCATTTT
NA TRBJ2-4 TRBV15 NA CAVANGGLAKNIQYF TGTGCCGTCGCGAACGGAGGGTTAGCCAAAAACATTCAGTACTTC
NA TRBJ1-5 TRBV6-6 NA CASTPTGGNSNQPQHF TGTGCCAGCACCCCTACCGGAGGGAATAGCAATCAGCCCCAGCATTTT
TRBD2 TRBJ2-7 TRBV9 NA CASSSSSSGGPTYEQYF TGTGCCAGCAGCTCCTCCTCTAGCGGGGGTCCAACCTACGAGCAGTACTTC
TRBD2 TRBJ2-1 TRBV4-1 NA CASRERTSGFNEQFF TGCGCCAGCAGGGAGAGGACTAGCGGGTTCAATGAGCAGTTCTTC
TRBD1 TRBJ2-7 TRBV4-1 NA CASSQAGTATYEQYF TGCGCCAGCAGCCAAGCAGGGACAGCCACCTACGAGCAGTACTTC
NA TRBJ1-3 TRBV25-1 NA CASSESGDGFGNTIYF TGTGCCAGCAGTGAATCCGGGGATGGGTTCGGAAACACCATATATTTT
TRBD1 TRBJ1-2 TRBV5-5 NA CASSTGGIYGYTF TGTGCCAGCAGTACAGGGGGCATTTATGGCTACACCTTC
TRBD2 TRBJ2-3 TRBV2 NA CASSEEGTRPTDTQYF TGTGCCAGCAGTGAAGAAGGGACTAGGCCCACAGATACGCAGTATTTT
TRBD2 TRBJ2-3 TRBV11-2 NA CASSLVAGGETDTQYF TGTGCCAGCAGCTTAGTGGCGGGGGGCGAGACAGATACGCAGTATTTT
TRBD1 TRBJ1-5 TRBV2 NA CASSVDRGNQPQHF TGTGCCAGCAGTGTTGACAGGGGCAATCAGCCCCAGCATTTT
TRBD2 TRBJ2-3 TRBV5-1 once CASSLEQRGLDTQYF TGCGCCAGCAGCTTGGAGCAGCGGGGGTTAGATACGCAGTATTTT
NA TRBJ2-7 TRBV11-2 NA CASSPREWVNEQYF TGTGCCAGCAGCCCGAGGGAGTGGGTGAACGAGCAGTACTTC
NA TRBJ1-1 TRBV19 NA CASSPGAGIMNTEAFF TGTGCCAGTAGTCCAGGGGCAGGGATCATGAACACTGAAGCTTTCTTT
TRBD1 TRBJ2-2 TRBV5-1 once CASSSDRGDTGELFF TGCGCCAGCAGCTCTGACAGGGGGGATACCGGGGAGCTGTTTTTT
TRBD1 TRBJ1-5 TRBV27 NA CASSRTGSFGQPQHF TGTGCCAGCAGCCGGACAGGGTCGTTCGGTCAGCCCCAGCATTTT
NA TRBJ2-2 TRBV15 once CATSLSRPNTGELFF TGTGCCACCTCCCTTAGCCGGCCGAACACCGGGGAGCTGTTTTTT
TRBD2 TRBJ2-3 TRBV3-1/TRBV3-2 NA CASSQLTSLGRDTQYF TGTGCCAGCAGCCAACTGACTAGCCTGGGGAGGGATACGCAGTATTTT
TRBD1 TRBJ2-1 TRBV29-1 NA CSVGSGGNYEQFF TGCAGCGTTGGGTCAGGGGGCAACTATGAGCAGTTCTTC
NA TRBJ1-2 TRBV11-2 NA CASSATGDYGYTF TGTGCCAGCAGCGCAACAGGAGACTATGGCTACACCTTC
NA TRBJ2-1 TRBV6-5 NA CASSYSPGERNEQFF TGTGCCAGCAGTTACTCCCCAGGGGAGAGGAATGAGCAGTTCTTC
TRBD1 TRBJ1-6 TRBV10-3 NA CATCDRAESPLHF TGTGCCACGTGCGACAGGGCTGAGTCACCCCTCCACTTT